The clone carrying this TCR beta chain has only one observation. Germline V gives CDR1 SEHNR, CDR2 FQNEAQ (reference sequence). The ends were cut back, 3 bases at V and 2 bases at J, with 10 bases in the middle. CDR3 size: 14 residues. Libraries were prepared by immunoSEQ multiplex PCR; TCRdb keeps only in-frame clonotypes and omits some of them. Here the sample spans approximately 260,000 clones, 87% being singletons. This specimen belongs to a study of blood T cell repertoires in COVID-19. The gene calls are TRBV7-9 and TRBJ1-2; D is possibly TRBD1 (6 bases). Sequencing input: PBMCs or T cells enriched from blood (not recorded which). The source of this sequence is a woman aged 25 to 39 with acute COVID-19. The CDR3 DNA is TGTGCCAGCAGCTTGGACAGATCCAACTATGGCTACACCTTC. It encodes CASSLDRSNYGYTF.